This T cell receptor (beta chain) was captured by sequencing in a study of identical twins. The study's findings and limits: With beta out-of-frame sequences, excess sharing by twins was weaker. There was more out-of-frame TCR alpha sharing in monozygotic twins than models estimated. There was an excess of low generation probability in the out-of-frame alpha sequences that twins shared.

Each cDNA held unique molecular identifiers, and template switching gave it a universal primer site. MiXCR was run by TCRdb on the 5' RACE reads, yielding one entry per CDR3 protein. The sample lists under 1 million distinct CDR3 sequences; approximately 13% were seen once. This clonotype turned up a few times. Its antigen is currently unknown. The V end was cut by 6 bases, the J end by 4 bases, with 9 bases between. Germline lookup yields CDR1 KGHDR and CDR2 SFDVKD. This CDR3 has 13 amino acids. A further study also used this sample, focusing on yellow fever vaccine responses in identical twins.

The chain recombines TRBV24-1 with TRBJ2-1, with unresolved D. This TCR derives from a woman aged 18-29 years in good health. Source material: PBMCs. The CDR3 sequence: CATSPGGYNEQFF. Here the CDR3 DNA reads TGTGCCACCAGTCCGGGTGGGTACAATGAGCAGTTCTTC.